The 21 T cell receptor beta chains below all came from one sample that was sequenced in a study of chemoradiotherapy in HPV16-positive cancers (dated 2022 in TCRdb). The library was prepared using the immunoSEQ multiplex PCR assay. In TCRdb, the immuneACCESS table is reduced to in-frame sequences with V and J assigned. These tables do not hold every clone; where another copy was compared, an unresolved V gene accounts for under half, and the others remain unexplained. The sample yields roughly 16,000 clones; roughly 79% were counted once. Jointly, the top ten make up approximately 11% of the sample. This specimen was taken from a patient who underwent chemoradiotherapy. The source of these receptors is a human donor with HPV-associated anogenital cancer.

This sequence joins TRBV4-1 and TRBJ2-7; tentative D call: TRBD1 (6 bases). This CDR3 has 15 amino acids. Germline-derived CDR1 and CDR2 are MGHRA and YSYEKL. With 3 bases removed from V and 5 bases from J, the gap between germline ends came to 17 bases. The CDR3 is CASSQTQGSVHEQYF. The CDR3 DNA is TGCGCCAGCAGCCAGACACAGGGAAGCGTCCACGAGCAGTACTTC.

In nucleotides, the CDR3 is TGTGCCAGCAGTCTTCATAGCAATCAGCCCCAGCATTTT. Protein: CASSLHSNQPQHF. The chain uses TRBV28 and TRBJ1-5; D call uncertain. Trimming cost V 5 bases and J 0 bases, with 5 bases left between them. The germline gives CDR1 MDHEN, CDR2 SYDVKM. The CDR3 extends over 13 amino acids.

The rearrangement joins TRBV7-6 to TRBJ1-1; no clear D. The V end lost 3 bases, the J end lost 3 bases, and 8 bases lay between the germline ends. CDR3 length: 13 amino acids. Germline V lookup: CDR1 SGHVS, CDR2 FNYEAQ. CDR3 sequence: CASSFQSYTEAFF. The CDR3, as DNA: TGTGCCAGCAGCTTCCAGAGTTACACTGAAGCTTTCTTT.

Only one count was recorded for this clone. The chain employs TRBV7-9 and TRBJ2-1; D is unclear. The CDR3 is 15 amino acids. Trimming pared 0 bases from V and 2 bases from J, leaving 8 bases between. Germline V gives CDR1 SEHNR, CDR2 FQNEAQ (reference sequence). CDR3: CASSLAFGPYNEQFF. As DNA, the CDR3 is TGTGCCAGCAGCTTAGCCTTCGGCCCCTACAATGAGCAGTTCTTC.

This rearrangement joins TRBV7-2 to TRBJ2-3; no firm D call. V was pared by 4 bases and J by 2 bases, with 10 bases between. Germline V gene sequence: CDR1 SGHTA, CDR2 FQGNSA. The CDR3 runs to 14 residues. The DNA of the CDR3 is TGTGCCAGCAGCTCGGTTTTTGACACAGATACGCAGTATTTT. It yields the protein CASSSVFDTDTQYF.

The gene calls are TRBV30 and TRBJ2-3, with a weak D call TRBD2 (6 bases). Trimming stripped 5 bases from V and 2 bases from J, with 11 bases between. Germline V gives CDR1 GTSNPN, CDR2 SVGIG (reference sequence). This CDR3 contains 13 residues. The CDR3 DNA follows: TGTGCCTGGGGGCGGGGCAACACAGATACGCAGTATTTT. Translation: CAWGRGNTDTQYF.

This chain links TRBV7-9 with TRBJ1-6; 7 positions match TRBD1. CDR3 length equals 13 residues. The germline gives CDR1 SEHNR, CDR2 FQNEAQ (reference sequence). Germline trimming cut 2 bases from V and 8 bases from J; bases unmatched to any gene: 0. The CDR3 region has the DNA TGTGCCAGCAGCTTAACAGGGGATTCACCCCTCCACTTT. This codes for CASSLTGDSPLHF.

The rearrangement uses TRBV5-3 and TRBJ1-1; D not resolved. TRBV5-3 is treated as an ORF (open reading frame) with a function not yet certain. CDR3 length equals 15 residues. V was clipped by 0 bases and J by 1 base, with 10 bases between them. The chain's CDR3 is CARSLEMIANTEAFF. CDR3 in DNA: TGTGCCAGAAGCTTGGAGATGATCGCGAACACTGAAGCTTTCTTT.

The sample holds one count of this clone. The chain is built from TRBV30 and TRBJ2-3, with 7 bases matching TRBD1. Trimming took 2 bases from V and 8 from J; bases not matched to a gene: 4. Germline-derived CDR1 and CDR2 are GTSNPN and SVGIG (reference sequence). The CDR3 is 12 amino acids. The CDR3: CAWSYTGVTQYF. CDR3 in DNA: TGTGCCTGGAGTTATACAGGGGTTACGCAGTATTTT.

The chain couples TRBV7-2 to TRBJ2-1; tentative D call: TRBD1 (6 bases). There are 12 residues in the CDR3. The ends were cut back, 3 bases at V and 7 bases at J, with 7 bases in the middle. Germline loops: CDR1 SGHTA, CDR2 FQGNSA. The CDR3 DNA reads TGTGCCAGCAGCTTGGACAGAAATGAGCAGTTCTTC. Translated: CASSLDRNEQFF.

This clone was counted a single time. The chain is built from TRBV5-1 and TRBJ2-3, with D perhaps matching TRBD1 (5 bases). The germline gives CDR1 SGHRS, CDR2 YFSETQ. The CDR3 length is 13 residues. V was pared by 2 bases and J by 3 bases, with 7 bases between. Here the CDR3 DNA reads TGCGCCAGCAGCTTCAGGGAAACAGATACGCAGTATTTT. Translating gives CASSFRETDTQYF.

The chain is built from TRBV30 and TRBJ2-7; a possible D gene is TRBD1 (5 bases). V dropped 0 bases and J dropped 1 base, with 10 bases sitting between them. Germline V lookup: CDR1 GTSNPN, CDR2 SVGIG (reference sequence). CDR3 size: 14 residues. CDR3 residues: CAWSVWGRSYEQYF. In DNA, the CDR3 is TGTGCCTGGAGTGTTTGGGGCCGATCCTACGAGCAGTACTTC.

V and J are TRBV2 and TRBJ2-7; the D is unclear. CDR3 length: 12 amino acids. The V end lost 4 bases, the J end lost 8 bases, and 12 bases lay between the germline ends. The germline CDR1 and CDR2 sequences are SNHLY and FYNNEI. CDR3 sequence: CASSALDSQQYF. The CDR3 DNA sequence: TGTGCCAGCAGTGCGTTAGATTCCCAGCAGTACTTC.

CDR3 region: CASSLVGGEFAQYF. The CDR3 DNA is TGTGCCAGCAGCTTAGTAGGGGGGGAATTTGCGCAGTATTTT. J is TRBJ2-3 and V is TRBV7-8; tentatively, D is TRBD2 (7 bases). CDR1 SGHVS and CDR2 FQNEAQ come from the germline V gene. V lost 1 base, J lost 10 bases, and 15 bases lay in between. The length of the CDR3 is 14 residues.

This sequence joins TRBV4-3 and TRBJ1-2; D perhaps matches TRBD1 (6 bases). The CDR3 runs to 14 residues. The germline CDR1 and CDR2 sequences are LGHNA and YSLEER. V shed 3 bases and J shed 8 bases, with 16 bases lying between them. This CDR3 reads CASSQSTGTYGYTF. CDR3 nucleotide sequence: TGCGCCAGCAGCCAGTCAACAGGGACGTACGGCTACACCTTC.

The chain links TRBV5-1 to TRBJ2-6; D may be TRBD1 or TRBD2 (5 bases each). This CDR3 is 17 amino acids long. Trimming stripped 0 bases from V and 0 bases from J, with 10 bases between. The germline gives CDR1 SGHRS, CDR2 YFSETQ. The CDR3 loop reads CASSLVGDSSGANVLTF. Here the CDR3 DNA reads TGCGCCAGCAGCTTGGTGGGAGACAGCTCTGGGGCCAACGTCCTGACTTTC.

The rearrangement links TRBV6-6 to TRBJ1-2; D perhaps matches TRBD1 (6 bases). CDR1 is MNHNY, CDR2 SVGAGI, per germline (reference sequence). V was clipped by 10 bases and J by 9 bases, with 21 bases between them. The CDR3 loop spans 13 amino acids. The CDR3 region has the DNA TGTGCCAACCGGGACAAAACCCATGGTAGCTACACCTTC. Its translation is CANRDKTHGSYTF.

The chain uses TRBV14 and TRBJ2-5, with 7 positions matching TRBD1. Germline values: CDR1 SGHDN, CDR2 FVKESK. Germline trimming cut 3 bases from V and 5 bases from J; bases unmatched to any gene: 9. The CDR3 has 15 residues. This chain's CDR3 is CASSQRQGREETQYF. The CDR3 DNA follows: TGTGCCAGCAGCCAGAGACAGGGAAGGGAGGAGACCCAGTACTTC.

The genes are TRBV2 and TRBJ1-2; 7 nucleotides align to TRBD1. The trim removed 6 bases at V and 9 bases at J, leaving 13 bases unmatched. Germline V gives CDR1 SNHLY, CDR2 FYNNEI. This CDR3 spans 14 amino acids. The CDR3 bases are TGTGCCAGCAGCCCCACCCCTCGGACAGGTAGCTACACCTTC. Translating it yields CASSPTPRTGSYTF.

This chain uses TRBV7-6 with TRBJ2-1; 11 positions match TRBD2. Trimming at V came to 5 bases and at J to 7 bases, leaving 16 bases not matched to a gene. CDR3 length equals 18 residues. From germline, CDR1 is SGHVS and CDR2 FNYEAQ. CDR3 region: CASSPVGTSGGLRNEQFF. As DNA, the CDR3 is TGTGCCAGCAGCCCAGTAGGTACTAGCGGGGGATTAAGGAATGAGCAGTTCTTC.

The chain couples TRBV18 to TRBJ1-2, with 10 positions matching TRBD1. The CDR3 has 13 residues. V shed 3 bases, J shed 12 bases, and the junction held 7 bases outside the gene matches. Germline V gene sequence: CDR1 KGHSH, CDR2 LQKENI. The CDR3 bases are TGTGCCAGCTCACCCGGGACAGGGGAGCAACACACCTTC. Translation gives CASSPGTGEQHTF.